These 23 T cell receptor beta chains originate from one sample sequenced in a study of blood T cells in healthy people across ages. Through a sample-barcoded 5' primer and a J-beta primer mix, a second PCR was run for roughly 7 to 12 cycles. In TCRdb, the 5' RACE reads were re-called with MiXCR into one record per CDR3 protein. The data show roughly 680,000 distinct CDR3 sequences, with 20% to 25% seen just once and 3.5% to 4% held by the top ten. The source material was blood. These receptors all stem from a man aged 70 or older in good health.

This chain uses TRBV18 with TRBJ1-3, with D possibly matching TRBD1 (5 bases). Germline CDR1 is KGHSH and CDR2 is LQKENI. This CDR3 comprises 17 residues. V dropped 0 bases and J dropped 3 bases, with 15 bases sitting between them. CDR3 coding DNA: TGTGCCAGCTCACCACCTCAGGGAGGCAGCCGTGGAAACACCATATATTTT. It encodes CASSPPQGGSRGNTIYF.

The V and J genes are TRBV28 and TRBJ2-7, with TRBD1 as a possible D gene (6 bases). The V gene's germline CDR1 is MDHEN and CDR2 SYDVKM. Between the trimmed V and J ends, which lost 5 bases and 3 bases, there was a span of 23 bases. The CDR3 sequence is 17 residues long. CDR3 bases: TGTGCCAGCAGTCCTCCTATCGGGCGCGGCAGGGGCTACGAGCAGTACTTC. This codes for CASSPPIGRGRGYEQYF.

This clonotype was found a few times. The V gene is TRBV27, the J gene TRBJ2-5; D call uncertain. V was pared by 3 bases and J by 4 bases, with 15 bases between. This CDR3 has 15 amino acids. Germline V gene lookup returns CDR1 MNHEY and CDR2 SMNVEV (reference sequence). CDR3 amino acids: CASSLFLGVRETQYF. The CDR3 bases are TGTGCCAGCAGTTTGTTTTTAGGCGTACGAGAGACCCAGTACTTC.

The gene calls are TRBV9 and TRBJ2-7; 11 nucleotides agree with TRBD2. The junction had 3 bases not matched to a gene; V was cut back by 4 bases and J by 3 bases. The CDR3 contains 14 residues. CDR1 SGDLS and CDR2 YYNGEE come from the germline V gene. CDR3 bases: TGTGCCAGCAGCATCACTAGCGGGAGCTACGAGCAGTACTTC. It encodes CASSITSGSYEQYF.

A few counts support this clonotype. The V and J genes are TRBV12-3 or TRBV12-4 and TRBJ1-4, with D perhaps TRBD1 (5 bases). This CDR3 contains 15 residues. Trimming left V 7 bases short and J 4 bases short, with 16 bases between. This CDR3 is CASNWRGTDNEKLFF. CDR3 DNA sequence: TGTGCCAGCAATTGGAGAGGGACTGATAATGAAAAACTGTTTTTT.

The J gene is TRBJ1-3, the V gene TRBV19, with D possibly TRBD1 on 6 matching bases. Germline CDR1 is LNHDA and CDR2 is SQIVND (reference sequence). The CDR3 has 13 amino acids. V dropped 10 bases and J dropped 2 bases, with 12 bases sitting between them. In DNA form, the CDR3 reads TGTGCCACCCCGGACAGAGCTGGAAACACCATATATTTT. It yields the protein CATPDRAGNTIYF.

This clonotype has only a few counts. Mismatch with germline at one junction end may stem from a read error. The chain links TRBV4-1 to TRBJ2-7, with no clear D. There are 13 residues in the CDR3. Germline CDR1 is MGHRA and CDR2 is YSYEKL. The CDR3 loop is CASSKGNSYERYF. The CDR3 DNA sequence: TGCGCCAGCAGTAAGGGTAACTCCTACGAGCGGTACTTC.

The gene calls are TRBV3-1 and TRBJ2-2; D is tentatively TRBD1 or TRBD2 (5 bases each). The germline V and J ends were trimmed by 1 base and 4 bases, with 22 bases remaining between them. CDR3 length: 19 residues. The germline V gene encodes CDR1 LGHDT and CDR2 YNNKEL (reference sequence). The CDR3 sequence is CASSQVPSRGRGPTGELFF. DNA for the CDR3: TGTGCCAGCAGCCAAGTCCCCTCTAGGGGCAGAGGGCCCACCGGGGAGCTGTTTTTT.

The rearrangement uses TRBV20-1 and TRBJ2-5; no reliable D call. CDR3 length: 14 residues. Germline lookup yields CDR1 DFQATT and CDR2 SNEGSKA (reference sequence). V was cut by 3 bases and J by 5 bases, with 16 bases left in between. The CDR3 DNA reads TGCAGTGCTAGCCTTGGGCCCCAATGGGAGACCCAGTACTTC. Translated: CSASLGPQWETQYF.

This clonotype was detected only a few times. V is TRBV3-1 and J is TRBJ2-5, with TRBD2 matching 13 bases. The CDR3 length is 16 residues. CDR1 and CDR2 (germline): LGHDT, YNNKEL (reference sequence). V shed 4 bases and J 5 bases; nucleotides not matched to a gene: 7. CDR3 bases: TGTGCCAGCAGCCTCCGGACTAGCGGGAGTGGCGAGACCCAGTACTTC. This encodes CASSLRTSGSGETQYF.

A note on this clonotype: This may stem from a read error, because a much larger clone lies one nucleotide away. The rearrangement links TRBV5-1 to TRBJ1-5; D remains unclear. CDR1 is SGHRS and CDR2 is YFSETQ in the germline V gene. The CDR3 consists of 15 residues. The CDR3 region has the DNA TGCGCCAGCAGTCTAACCGGGAATAGCAATCGGCCCCAGCATTTT. Translation: CASSLTGNSNRPQHF.

V is TRBV24-1 and J is TRBJ2-5; D might be TRBD2 (7 bases). The CDR3 runs 15 residues. Germline V gene sequence: CDR1 KGHDR, CDR2 SFDVKD. Trimming cost V 9 bases and J 2 bases, with 18 bases left between them. This CDR3 is CATEKGGDLQETQYF. The CDR3 coding sequence is TGTGCCACCGAAAAGGGGGGGGATCTTCAAGAGACCCAGTACTTC.

V usage is TRBV20-1 and J usage is TRBJ2-7; the D is unclear. V lost 3 bases and J lost 1, with 13 bases in between. The CDR3 is 14 residues long. The germline CDR1 and CDR2 sequences are DFQATT and SNEGSKA (reference sequence). This chain's CDR3 is CSARSLTESYEQYF. In DNA form, the CDR3 reads TGCAGTGCTAGGTCCCTAACAGAGTCCTACGAGCAGTACTTC.

The chain is built from TRBV6-5 and TRBJ2-3; D perhaps matches TRBD1 (5 bases). Per the germline V gene, CDR1 is MNHEY and CDR2 is SVGAGI. The CDR3 is 16 amino acids. The V gene lost 0 bases and the J gene lost 5 bases, with 15 bases spanning the gap. The CDR3 region is CASSYSGRDWIDTQYF. The CDR3 DNA reads TGTGCCAGCAGTTACTCGGGCAGGGATTGGATAGATACGCAGTATTTT.

This chain joins TRBV27 and TRBJ1-2, with 8 bases matching TRBD1. CDR1 is MNHEY and CDR2 is SMNVEV in the germline V gene (reference sequence). The CDR3 is 15 residues long. Trimming took 2 bases from V and 0 from J; bases not matched to a gene: 2. The CDR3 here is CASSLGQGSNYGYTF. As DNA, the CDR3 is TGTGCCAGCAGTTTAGGACAGGGATCTAACTATGGCTACACCTTC.

This clonotype has a count of ten or more. The chain is built from TRBV7-6 and TRBJ2-5, with D unclear. V was trimmed by 2 bases and J by 3 bases, leaving 7 bases between them. Germline-derived CDR1 and CDR2 are SGHVS and FNYEAQ. CDR3 length equals 13 residues. CDR3 nucleotides: TGTGCCAGCAGCTTAACATGGGAAGAGACCCAGTACTTC. It yields the protein CASSLTWEETQYF. Combining the CDR3 with reference TRBV7-6 and TRBJ2-5 gives the whole variable domain GAGVSQSPRYKVTKRGQDVALRCDPISGHVSLYWYRQALGQGPEFLTYFNYEAQQDKSGLPNDRFSAERPEGSISTLTIQRTEQRDSAMYRCASSLTWEETQYFGPGTRLLVL.

Comment on this clonotype: This CDR3 fails to terminate in the conserved phenylalanine or tryptophan, so it likely reflects a read error. For the CDR3, the DNA is TGCAGCGAGACTAGCGGGAATGAGCAGTTCCTC. Amino acids: CSETSGNEQFL. This chain uses TRBV29-1 with TRBJ2-5; the match to TRBD2 covers 10 bases. The J call is doubtful: the DNA matches TRBJ2-1 better. Germline lookup yields CDR1 SQVTM and CDR2 ANQGSEA. This CDR3 comprises 11 residues.

This clonotype was detected ten times or more. CDR3 nucleotides: TGCAGCGTTGAAGTAGACACTGGACTAGAGACCCAGTACTTC. Protein sequence: CSVEVDTGLETQYF. The chain is built from TRBV29-1 and TRBJ2-5; D is possibly TRBD2 (5 bases). In germline, CDR1 is SQVTM, CDR2 ANQGSEA. V was cut by 1 base and J by 4 bases, with 13 bases left in between. The CDR3 loop spans 14 amino acids.

This clonotype was recorded a few times. The chain joins TRBV28 to TRBJ2-4; 7 positions agree with TRBD1. V was pared by 6 bases and J by 3 bases, with 8 bases of the junction left unmatched. Germline-derived CDR1 and CDR2 are MDHEN and SYDVKM. This CDR3 has 15 residues. The CDR3 DNA is TGTGCCAGCAGGTCAGGGGGAGAGGGCAAAAACATTCAGTACTTC. Translated, it gives CASRSGGEGKNIQYF. Full variable domain (rest looked up from reference TRBV28 and TRBJ2-4): DVKVTQSSRYLVKRTGEKVFLECVQDMDHENMFWYRQDPGLGLRLIYFSYDVKMKEKGDIPEGYSVSREKKERFSLILESASTNQTSMYLCASRSGGEGKNIQYFGAGTRLSVL.

Details on this clonotype: Its ends do not fully match the called genes, so a read error is possible. In DNA, the CDR3 is TGTGCCAGCAGCTCGGGACAGGGCAGGGACGAGCGGTACTTC. The encoded protein is CASSSGQGRDERYF. V usage is TRBV6-1 and J usage is TRBJ2-7; 9 bases are a match to TRBD1. This CDR3 comprises 14 residues. The germline V gene has CDR1 MNHNS and CDR2 SASEGT.

This clonotype has more than one count but fewer than ten. This chain links TRBV3-1 with TRBJ1-1, with 7 positions matching TRBD1. Germline CDR1 reads LGHDT; CDR2 reads YNNKEL (reference sequence). This CDR3 contains 14 residues. The junction had 7 bases not matched to a gene; V was cut back by 3 bases and J by 6 bases. In DNA, the CDR3 is TGTGCCAGCAGCCAGAGACAGGGTGAGCCTGAAGCTTTCTTT. Amino acid sequence: CASSQRQGEPEAFF.

The chain combines TRBV3-1 with TRBJ2-7, with 7 bases that match TRBD2. V was clipped by 4 bases and J by 7 bases; unmatched bases: 7. The CDR3 is made up of 13 amino acids. Per the germline V gene, CDR1 is LGHDT and CDR2 is YNNKEL (reference sequence). CDR3 coding DNA: TGTGCCAGCAGCCGGTGGGGAGGGGAAGAGCAGTACTTC. Its protein product is CASSRWGGEEQYF.

This clonotype was counted between two and nine times. V and J are TRBV27 and TRBJ2-5; TRBD2 agrees at 8 bases. The CDR3 contains 18 residues. Germline assignment: CDR1 MNHEY and CDR2 SMNVEV (reference sequence). The ends lost 3 bases at V and 2 bases at J; junction bases unmatched: 14. The CDR3 DNA is TGTGCCAGCAGTTTGACAAGCGGGAGTGGGTACTCTCAAGAGACCCAGTACTTC. It yields the protein CASSLTSGSGYSQETQYF.